The rows below give T cell receptor beta chains drawn from one sample of a study of cytomegalovirus exposure and HLA in healthy donors. Data came from immunoSEQ multiplex PCR; TCRdb stores just in-frame clones and leaves some out. The sample includes more than 80,000 clones, 70% to 80% seen only once; the top ten take 15% to 20%. The sequencing input was PBMCs. All receptors derive from an older woman in good health and CMV-seropositive. CDR3s include the opening cysteine and the closing phenylalanine or tryptophan. A D gene is named only where the DNA matches it firmly. The size field is filled for only some rows; it gives once, few, many or a size class.

V,D,J,size,DNA,CDR3
TRBV6-5,.,TRBJ1-5,.,TGTGCCAGCAGTTACTCTGCGGGGGGGAATCAGCCCCAGCATTTT,CASSYSAGGNQPQHF
TRBV7-9,.,TRBJ1-5,few,TGTGCCAGCAGCATTACAGATCAGCCCCAGCATTTT,CASSITDQPQHF
TRBV18,TRBD1,TRBJ1-5,.,TGTGCCAGCTCACCAATACAGGGGGCTCAGCCCCAGCATTTT,CASSPIQGAQPQHF
TRBV5-1,.,TRBJ2-6,.,TGCGCCAGCAGCTTGACTGGTGTCTCTGGGGCCAACGTCCTGACTTTC,CASSLTGVSGANVLTF
TRBV9,TRBD1,TRBJ1-1,.,TGTGCCAGCAGCGTTAGAGGGACAGAGAACACTGAGGCTTTCTTT,CASSVRGTENTEAFF
TRBV6-5,TRBD1,TRBJ1-1,few,TGTGCCAGCAGTTACTCCGGGACAGCGAACACTGAAGCTTTCTTT,CASSYSGTANTEAFF
TRBV15,TRBD2,TRBJ2-1,.,TGTGCCACCAGCCAGACGCCTCCAGCGGGAGGAACGTATGAGCAGTTCTTC,CATSQTPPAGGTYEQFF
TRBV7-2,TRBD1,TRBJ2-7,.,TGTGCCAGCAGCTTACGGACAGGGGGCTTCTACGAGCAGTACTTC,CASSLRTGGFYEQYF
TRBV5-1,.,TRBJ2-5,.,TGCGCCAGCAGCTTGGGAGGGTACCAAGAGACCCAGTACTTC,CASSLGGYQETQYF
TRBV18,.,TRBJ1-5,few,TGTGCCAGCTCACCATTAGATAGCAATCAGCCCCAGCATTTT,CASSPLDSNQPQHF
TRBV7-2,.,TRBJ1-1,few,TGTGCCAGCAGCCCCCTCGGAGGGCAGCAGATAAAAGCTTTCTTT,CASSPLGGQQIKAFF
TRBV19,.,TRBJ2-7,.,TGTGCCAGTAGTAGGGGAGGAAGGGAAGGGTACGAGCAGTACTTC,CASSRGGREGYEQYF
TRBV9,TRBD2,TRBJ2-7,few,TGTGCCAGCAGCGTAGGGGCCGGGACTAGCGGGAGAGACGAGCAGTACTTC,CASSVGAGTSGRDEQYF
TRBV10-2,TRBD2,TRBJ2-7,few,TGCGCCACGTTTAGCGGGAGGGGGCTCGAGCAGTACTTC,CATFSGRGLEQYF
TRBV5-1,.,TRBJ2-1,.,TGCGCCAGCAGCTTGGGAGGATTTGAGCAGTTCTTC,CASSLGGFEQFF
TRBV19,.,TRBJ1-3,once,TGTGCCAGTAGTCCTTGGACATTACGTTCTGGAAACACCATATATTTT,CASSPWTLRSGNTIYF
TRBV15,.,TRBJ2-7,.,TGTGCCACCAGCAGAGATTTGGACAGCTCCTACGAGCAGTACTTC,CATSRDLDSSYEQYF
TRBV18,.,TRBJ1-1,.,TGTGCCAGCTCACTCCAAAGGACAGCTATGAACACTGAAGCTTTCTTT,CASSLQRTAMNTEAFF
TRBV7-9,TRBD1,TRBJ1-3,.,TGTGCCAGCAGCCCAGGGACAGGGAGCTCTGGAAACACCATATATTTT,CASSPGTGSSGNTIYF
TRBV30,.,TRBJ1-1,.,TGTGCCTGGAGTTGGACTGCTACTGAAGCTTTCTTT,CAWSWTATEAFF
TRBV6-5,TRBD1,TRBJ1-3,few,TGTGCCAGCAGTTACGCAGGGGGCTTTGGAAACACCATATATTTT,CASSYAGGFGNTIYF
TRBV28,.,TRBJ1-2,.,TGTGCCAGCAGTTTATCGGGTCAGCCTGGCTACACCTTC,CASSLSGQPGYTF
TRBV19,.,TRBJ2-7,few,TGTGCCAGTAGTGGGGCAGCGCCGTCCTACGAGCAGTACTTC,CASSGAAPSYEQYF
TRBV6-5,.,TRBJ1-4,few,TGTGCCAGCAGCAGTACCGCGGATGAAAAACTGTTTTTT,CASSSTADEKLFF
TRBV27,.,TRBJ1-2,.,TGTGCCAGCAGTTTAAACAGGAATGACTATGGCTACACCTTC,CASSLNRNDYGYTF
TRBV27,.,TRBJ1-4,few,TGTGCCAGCAGGGCCCTGGGGAGGACTAATGAAAAACTGTTTTTT,CASRALGRTNEKLFF
TRBV30,TRBD1,TRBJ2-3,.,TGTGCCTGGAGTATGGGACAGGTAGAAGCAGATACGCAGTATTTT,CAWSMGQVEADTQYF
TRBV2,.,TRBJ1-5,.,TGTGCCAGCAGATCAACAGGGAATCAGCCCCAGCATTTT,CASRSTGNQPQHF
TRBV2,.,TRBJ2-2,few,TGTGCCAGCAGTGAAAGGCAGGACGGGGAGCTGTTTTTT,CASSERQDGELFF
TRBV28,.,TRBJ2-7,.,TGTGCCAGCAGTTCCCAGGGCACTAGCCGAACCTACGAGCAGTACTTC,CASSSQGTSRTYEQYF
TRBV13,.,TRBJ2-1,few,TGTGCCAGCCGAGGCGGGAAAGTGGTTGGCAATGAGCAGTTCTTC,CASRGGKVVGNEQFF
TRBV5-6,TRBD2,TRBJ2-7,.,TGTGCCAGCGCGGGACTAGCGTCCTACGAGCAGTACTTC,CASAGLASYEQYF
TRBV4-2,.,TRBJ2-3,.,TGTGCCAGCAGCCAAGAAAGTGGGAGAACGACAGATACGCAGTATTTT,CASSQESGRTTDTQYF
TRBV5-1,TRBD2,TRBJ2-7,.,TGCGCCAGCAGCTTGCAAGGCCTAGCGGGAACGGGCGAGCAGTACTTC,CASSLQGLAGTGEQYF
TRBV21-1,.,TRBJ2-2,once,TGTGCCAGCAACAGGGGGCTCACCGGGGAGCTGTTTTTT,CASNRGLTGELFF
TRBV9,TRBD1,TRBJ1-2,.,TGTGCCAGCACCAAGGGACAGGCTTCCTATGGCTACACCTTC,CASTKGQASYGYTF
TRBV7-9,TRBD1,TRBJ1-1,few,TGTGCCAGCAGCTTAACCGGACAGGTAAAAGCTTTCTTT,CASSLTGQVKAFF
TRBV6-6,.,TRBJ2-7,few,TGTGCCAGCAGACCAGGACAGAACTCCTACGAGCAGTACTTC,CASRPGQNSYEQYF
TRBV19,TRBD1,TRBJ2-7,.,TGTGCCAGTAGTACCGACAGGGGGCAGGGCGAGCAGTACTTC,CASSTDRGQGEQYF
TRBV19,.,TRBJ1-5,.,TGTGCCAGTAGTCCCTCCCCCTCCAATCAGCCCCAGCATTTT,CASSPSPSNQPQHF
TRBV19,.,TRBJ2-7,.,TGTGCCAGTAGTCTGGAGGGACTCAGCTCCTACGAGCAGTACTTC,CASSLEGLSSYEQYF
TRBV11-2,.,TRBJ1-1,.,TGTGCCAGCAGCTTAGATTACGGGGGTGGGACTGAAGCTTTCTTT,CASSLDYGGGTEAFF
TRBV18,.,TRBJ2-3,.,TGTGCCAGTTCACCCCCTTGGGCAACGAGCACAGATACGCAGTATTTT,CASSPPWATSTDTQYF
TRBV28,TRBD1,TRBJ1-5,.,TGTGCCAGCAGTTCCGCGGGACAGGGGGCGACTCAGCCCCAGCATTTT,CASSSAGQGATQPQHF
TRBV28,TRBD1,TRBJ1-5,.,TGTGCCAGCAGTTTATGGGGAAATAGGGGGCGGGGAAGAAATCAGCCCCAGCATTTT,CASSLWGNRGRGRNQPQHF
TRBV10-3,.,TRBJ2-5,once,TGTGCCATCAGTGAGTCTCGCAGCTCTATGCGGGAACAAGAGACCCAGTACTTC,CAISESRSSMREQETQYF
TRBV4-1,.,TRBJ2-7,.,TGCGCCAGCAGCCAGGAGGACTCTACCTCCTACGAGCAGTACTTC,CASSQEDSTSYEQYF
TRBV10-2,TRBD2,TRBJ2-7,.,TGCGCCAGCAGTCCAGGGACTAACAACTACGAGCAATACTTC,CASSPGTNNYEQYF